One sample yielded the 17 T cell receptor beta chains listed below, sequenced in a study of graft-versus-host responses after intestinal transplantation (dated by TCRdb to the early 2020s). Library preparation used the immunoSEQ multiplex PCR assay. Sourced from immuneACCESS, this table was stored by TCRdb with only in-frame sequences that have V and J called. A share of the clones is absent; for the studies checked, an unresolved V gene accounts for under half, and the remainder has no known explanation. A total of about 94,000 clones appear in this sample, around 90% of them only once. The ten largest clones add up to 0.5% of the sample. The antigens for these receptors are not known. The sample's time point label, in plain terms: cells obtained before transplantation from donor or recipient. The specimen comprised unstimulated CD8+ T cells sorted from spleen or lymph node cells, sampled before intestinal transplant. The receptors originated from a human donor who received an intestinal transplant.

This CDR3 reads CASSLERTGHPYEQYF. CDR3 DNA: TGTGCCAGCAGCTTAGAAAGGACAGGTCACCCCTACGAGCAGTACTTC. The chain couples TRBV7-9 to TRBJ2-7, with TRBD1 matching over 7 bases. The junction had 8 bases not matched to a gene; V was cut back by 1 base and J by 2 bases. The CDR3 is 16 residues long. Germline V CDR1 and CDR2: SEHNR, FQNEAQ (reference sequence).

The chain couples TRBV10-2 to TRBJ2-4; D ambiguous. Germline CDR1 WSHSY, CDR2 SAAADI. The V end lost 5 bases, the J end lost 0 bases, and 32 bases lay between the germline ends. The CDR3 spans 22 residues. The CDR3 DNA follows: TGCGCCAGCAGTTTGGTTGCGTTCCCGACAAGACGTTATTTTCTAGCCAAAAACATTCAGTACTTC. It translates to CASSLVAFPTRRYFLAKNIQYF.

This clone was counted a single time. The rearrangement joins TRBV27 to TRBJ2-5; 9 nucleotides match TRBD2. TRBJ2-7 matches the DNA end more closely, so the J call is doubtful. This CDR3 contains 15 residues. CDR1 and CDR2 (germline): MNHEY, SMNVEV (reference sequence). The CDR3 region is CASSLRGTSSYEQYF. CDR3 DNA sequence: TGTGCCAGCAGTTTACGTGGGACTAGCAGTTACGAGCAGTACTTC.

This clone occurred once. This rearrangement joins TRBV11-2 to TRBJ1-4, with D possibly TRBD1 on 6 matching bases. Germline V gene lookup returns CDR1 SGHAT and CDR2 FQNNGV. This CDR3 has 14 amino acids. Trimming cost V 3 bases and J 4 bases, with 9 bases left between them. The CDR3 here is CASSLYRVNEKLFF. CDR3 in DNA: TGTGCCAGCAGCTTGTACAGGGTTAATGAAAAACTGTTTTTT.

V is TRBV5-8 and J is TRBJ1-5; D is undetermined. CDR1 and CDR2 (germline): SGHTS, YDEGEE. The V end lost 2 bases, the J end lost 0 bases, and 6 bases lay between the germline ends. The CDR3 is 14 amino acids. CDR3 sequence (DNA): TGTGCCAGCAGCTTCCGAGTTAGCAATCAGCCCCAGCATTTT. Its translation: CASSFRVSNQPQHF.

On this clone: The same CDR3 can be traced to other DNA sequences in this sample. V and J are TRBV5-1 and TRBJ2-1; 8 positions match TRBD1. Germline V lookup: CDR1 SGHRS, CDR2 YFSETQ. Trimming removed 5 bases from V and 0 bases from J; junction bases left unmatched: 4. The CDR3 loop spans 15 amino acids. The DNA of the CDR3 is TGCGCCAGCAGTTTTACAGGGGGCTCCTACAATGAGCAGTTCTTC. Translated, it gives CASSFTGGSYNEQFF.

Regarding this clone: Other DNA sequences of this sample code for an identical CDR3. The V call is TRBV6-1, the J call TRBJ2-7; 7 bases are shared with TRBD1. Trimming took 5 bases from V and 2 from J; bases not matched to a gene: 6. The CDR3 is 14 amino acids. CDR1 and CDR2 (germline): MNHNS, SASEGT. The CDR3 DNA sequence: TGTGCCAGCAGTCCCCGGGACAGCACCTACGAGCAGTACTTC. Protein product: CASSPRDSTYEQYF.

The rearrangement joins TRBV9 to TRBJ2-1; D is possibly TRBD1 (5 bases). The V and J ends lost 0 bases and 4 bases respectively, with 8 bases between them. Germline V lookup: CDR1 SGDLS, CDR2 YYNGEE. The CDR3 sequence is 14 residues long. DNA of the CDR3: TGTGCCAGCAGCGTAGCCAGGGATTACAATGAGCAGTTCTTC. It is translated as CASSVARDYNEQFF.

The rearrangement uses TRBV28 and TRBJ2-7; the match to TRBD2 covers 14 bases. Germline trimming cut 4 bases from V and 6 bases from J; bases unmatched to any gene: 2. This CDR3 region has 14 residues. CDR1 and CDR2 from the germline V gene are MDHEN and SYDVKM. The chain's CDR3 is CASSWGLAGVEQYF. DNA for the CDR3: TGTGCCAGCAGTTGGGGACTAGCGGGAGTCGAGCAGTACTTC.

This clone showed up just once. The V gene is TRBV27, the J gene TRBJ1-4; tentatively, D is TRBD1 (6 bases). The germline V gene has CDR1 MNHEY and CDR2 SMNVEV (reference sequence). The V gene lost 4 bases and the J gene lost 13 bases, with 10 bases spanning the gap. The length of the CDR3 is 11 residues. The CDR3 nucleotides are TGTGCCAGCAGTTCCAGGGGTTTACTGTTTTTT. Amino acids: CASSSRGLLFF.

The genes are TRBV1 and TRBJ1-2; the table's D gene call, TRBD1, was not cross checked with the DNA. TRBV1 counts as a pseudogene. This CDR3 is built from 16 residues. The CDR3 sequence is CTSSGNSLCETYGYTF. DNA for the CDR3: TGCACCAGCAGCGGAAACAGTTTGTGCGAGACCTATGGCTACACCTTC.

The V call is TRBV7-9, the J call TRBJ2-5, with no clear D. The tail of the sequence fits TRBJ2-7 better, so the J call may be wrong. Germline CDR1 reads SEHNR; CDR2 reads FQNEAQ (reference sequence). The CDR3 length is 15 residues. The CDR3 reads CASSLFPELNYEQYF. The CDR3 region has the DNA TGTGCCAGCAGCTTATTTCCGGAGCTAAACTACGAGCAGTACTTC.

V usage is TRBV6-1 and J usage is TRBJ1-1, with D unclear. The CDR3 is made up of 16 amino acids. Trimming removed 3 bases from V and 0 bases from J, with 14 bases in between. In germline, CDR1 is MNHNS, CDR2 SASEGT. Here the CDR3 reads CASSDIFSRLNTEAFF. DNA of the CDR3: TGTGCCAGCAGTGATATCTTTTCCAGGTTGAACACTGAAGCTTTCTTT.

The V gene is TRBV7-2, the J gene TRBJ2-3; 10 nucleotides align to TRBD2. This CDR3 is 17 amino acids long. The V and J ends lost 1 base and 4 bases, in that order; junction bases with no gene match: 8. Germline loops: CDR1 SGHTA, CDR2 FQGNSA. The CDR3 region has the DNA TGTGCCAGCAGCTTAGGGGGTAGCGGGGGGCCCCCAGATACGCAGTATTTT. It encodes CASSLGGSGGPPDTQYF.

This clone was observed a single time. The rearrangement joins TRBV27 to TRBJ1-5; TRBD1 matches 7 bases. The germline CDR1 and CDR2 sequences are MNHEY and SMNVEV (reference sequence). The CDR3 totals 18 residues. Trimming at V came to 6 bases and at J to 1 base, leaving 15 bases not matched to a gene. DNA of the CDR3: TGTGCCAGCAGGCCGGGACAGAGCGGAGTATCGAGCAATCAGCCCCAGCATTTT. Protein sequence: CASRPGQSGVSSNQPQHF.

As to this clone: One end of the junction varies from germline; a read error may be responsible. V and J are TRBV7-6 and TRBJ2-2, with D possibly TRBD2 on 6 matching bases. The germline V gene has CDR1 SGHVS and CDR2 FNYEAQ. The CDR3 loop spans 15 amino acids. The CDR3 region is CASSPGDANAGELFF. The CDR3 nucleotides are TGTGCCAGCAGCCCGGGAGATGCGAACGCCGGGGAGCTGTTTTTT.

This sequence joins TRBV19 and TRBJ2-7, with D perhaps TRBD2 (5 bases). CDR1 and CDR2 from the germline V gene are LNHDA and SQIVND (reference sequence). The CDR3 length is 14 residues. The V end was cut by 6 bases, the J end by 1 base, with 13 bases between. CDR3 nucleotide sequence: TGTGCCAGTAGCCCCGCGGGCCGATCCTACGAGCAGTACTTC. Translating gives CASSPAGRSYEQYF.